This T cell receptor (beta chain) was obtained from a study of naive and memory T cell subsets. This clonotype was detected only a few times. The beta constant-region primer was an equimolar mix of two oligonucleotides covering TRBC1 and TRBC2. TCRdb independently ran MiXCR on the UMI-ligation and nested PCR reads; one entry per CDR3 protein. This table holds about 150,000 distinct CDR3 sequences, approximately 15% found once. CDR3 size: 14 residues. Germline values: CDR1 DFQATT, CDR2 SNEGSKA (reference sequence). After removal of 7 bases from V and 6 bases from J, the junction contained 9 bases not matched to a gene.

Sequencing was carried out using naive CD4+ T cells from blood. The chain uses TRBV20-1 and TRBJ2-1, with 10 bases aligning to TRBD2. This clonotype originated in a human donor in good health. The CDR3 region is CSDGPSGRINEQFF. CDR3 coding DNA: TGCAGTGATGGGCCTAGCGGGAGAATCAATGAGCAGTTCTTC.